A selection of T cell receptor beta chains follows, all from one sample in a study of T cells expressing NK-cell markers. TCRdb reanalyzed the 5' RACE reads and collapses them to one entry per CDR3 protein, without DNA. This sample's table has some 150,000 distinct CDR3 sequences. Sequences were obtained from blood T cells: a sorted CD56 or NKG2C T cell subset, CD4+ or CD8+ T cells, or bulk PBMC T cells (not recorded which). The origin of the receptors is a young man in good health. The CDR3 runs from the conserved cysteine through the conserved F or W.

v_call	j_call	cdr3_aa
TRBV5-1	TRBJ2-1	CASSLLAGPYNEQFF
TRBV7-9	TRBJ1-4	CASSLAGRGGEKLFF
TRBV12-3/TRBV12-4	TRBJ1-1	CASSSTWDLNTEAFF
TRBV7-9	TRBJ2-2	CASSSSGQHVMGLFF
TRBV4-3	TRBJ2-7	CASSRGLAGGHEQYF
TRBV12-3/TRBV12-4	TRBJ1-1	CASSPGTGTPTEAFF
TRBV20-1	TRBJ2-7	CSAIFSGRAFAYEQYF
TRBV27	TRBJ2-2	CASSSSHYSDRGRTGELFF
TRBV6-5	TRBJ2-3	CASTSRARDTDTQYF
TRBV28	TRBJ1-4	CASTRTYSNEKLFF
TRBV12-3/TRBV12-4	TRBJ2-2	CASSSAGGFAGELFF
TRBV12-3/TRBV12-4	TRBJ2-2	CASSLWAAGDSNTGELFF
TRBV5-1	TRBJ1-2	CASSLYTGQGEDGYTF
TRBV6-5	TRBJ1-2	CASTQAWEGYGYTF
TRBV29-1	TRBJ2-5	CSVIDGNQETQYF
TRBV5-6	TRBJ2-3	CASSPGQTSSDTQYF
TRBV28	TRBJ2-1	CASSLKSEQFF
TRBV14	TRBJ2-1	CASSQEGPLQFF
TRBV27	TRBJ2-2	CASSSSLGQGGNTGELFF
TRBV19	TRBJ2-2	CASSHPGTGSGELFF
TRBV19	TRBJ2-2	CASSMSGAYTGELFF
TRBV19	TRBJ1-5	CASSMGQGLGQPQHF
TRBV5-5	TRBJ2-7	CASSLEYAYEQYF
TRBV6-1	TRBJ2-1	CASSPGTSGRNEQFF
TRBV12-5	TRBJ2-1	CASLQGLAGQFF
TRBV28	TRBJ2-2	CASSPSSGELFF
TRBV6-5	TRBJ2-1	CASRLGDAVPNNEQFF
TRBV29-1	TRBJ2-5	CSVEPSGTLRETQYF
TRBV4-1	TRBJ1-1	CASSQDRRTEAFF
TRBV5-1	TRBJ2-1	CASTYDGNEQFF
TRBV27	TRBJ2-2	CATLGLHRELFF
TRBV3-1	TRBJ2-5	CASGLQGFETQYF
TRBV12-5	TRBJ2-5	CASGLVPWETQYF
TRBV20-1	TRBJ2-7	CSARGLSYEQYF
TRBV4-2	TRBJ2-1	CASSQDLKTGVGNEQFF
TRBV6-1	TRBJ2-3	CASGAWGEDSTDTQYF
TRBV15	TRBJ2-3	CATSSRAERTDTQYF
TRBV6-2/TRBV6-3	TRBJ2-5	CASSSIADSTWETQYF
TRBV2	TRBJ2-3	CASRVTSGRWDTQYF
TRBV14	TRBJ2-2	CASSQDRSRSRSGELFF
TRBV29-1	TRBJ2-1	CSVEGGQASSYNEQFF
TRBV9	TRBJ2-6	CASSPTGVSSGANVLTF
TRBV28	TRBJ1-2	CASSLMDANYGYTF
TRBV3-1	TRBJ2-2	CASSQVTTNTGELFF
TRBV19	TRBJ2-4	CASSEGRLAKNIQYF
TRBV28	TRBJ2-3	CASSLRSSITDTQYF
TRBV24-1	TRBJ2-7	CATSDFSPHEQYF
TRBV27	TRBJ2-1	CASSFLGREFNEQFF
TRBV9	TRBJ2-1	CASSVSAGDNEQFF
TRBV4-3	TRBJ2-7	CASSQGGSAYEQYF
TRBV7-2	TRBJ2-2	CASSFLGGRARGGELFF
TRBV7-3	TRBJ2-1	CASSWGPRDNEQFF